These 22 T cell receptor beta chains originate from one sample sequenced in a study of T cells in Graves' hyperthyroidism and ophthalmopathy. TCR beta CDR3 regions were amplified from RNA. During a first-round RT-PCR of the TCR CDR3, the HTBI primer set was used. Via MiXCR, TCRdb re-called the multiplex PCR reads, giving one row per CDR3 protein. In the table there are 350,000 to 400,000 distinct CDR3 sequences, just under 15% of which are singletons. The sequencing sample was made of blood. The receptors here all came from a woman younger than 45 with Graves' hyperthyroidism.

The CDR3 spells CATSRKTGINEKLFF. CDR3 coding DNA: TGTGCCACCAGCAGAAAGACAGGAATTAATGAAAAACTGTTTTTT. The rearrangement joins TRBV15 to TRBJ1-4, with D possibly being TRBD1 (6 bases). The V end lost 2 bases, the J end lost 4 bases, and 11 bases lay between the germline ends. Germline V gene data show CDR1 as LNHNV and CDR2 as YYDKDF (reference sequence). The CDR3 runs 15 residues.

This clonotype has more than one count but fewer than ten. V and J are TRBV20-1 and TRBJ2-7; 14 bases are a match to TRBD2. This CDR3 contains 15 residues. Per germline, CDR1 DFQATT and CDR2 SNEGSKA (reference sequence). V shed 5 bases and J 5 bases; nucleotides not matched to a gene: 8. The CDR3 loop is CSAPTSGRVPNEQYF. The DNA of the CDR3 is TGCAGTGCTCCGACTAGCGGGAGGGTGCCCAACGAGCAGTACTTC.

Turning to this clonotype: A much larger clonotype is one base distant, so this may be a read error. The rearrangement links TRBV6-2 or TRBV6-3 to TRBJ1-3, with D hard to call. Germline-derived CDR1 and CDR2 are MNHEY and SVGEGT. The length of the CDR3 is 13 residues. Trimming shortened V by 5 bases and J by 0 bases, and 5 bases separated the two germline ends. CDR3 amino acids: CASSHTSGNTIYF. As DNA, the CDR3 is TGTGCCAGCAGTCACACCTCTGGAAACACCATATATTTT.

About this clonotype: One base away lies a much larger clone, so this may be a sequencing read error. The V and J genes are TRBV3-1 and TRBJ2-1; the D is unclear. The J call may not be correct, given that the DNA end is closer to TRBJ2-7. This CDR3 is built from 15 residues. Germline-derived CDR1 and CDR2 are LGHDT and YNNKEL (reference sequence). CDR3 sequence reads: CASRGWPSSYNEQYF. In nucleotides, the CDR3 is TGTGCCAGCAGAGGGTGGCCGAGCTCCTACAATGAGCAGTACTTC.

Here the CDR3 reads CASSQGGLADNEQFF. CDR3 nucleotide sequence: TGTGCCAGCAGCCAAGGTGGACTAGCGGACAATGAGCAGTTCTTC. The chain links TRBV3-1 to TRBJ2-1; 10 bases align to TRBD2. Germline V lookup: CDR1 LGHDT, CDR2 YNNKEL (reference sequence). CDR3 length equals 15 residues. The V segment lost 1 base and the J segment 5 bases; nucleotides outside the gene matches: 2.

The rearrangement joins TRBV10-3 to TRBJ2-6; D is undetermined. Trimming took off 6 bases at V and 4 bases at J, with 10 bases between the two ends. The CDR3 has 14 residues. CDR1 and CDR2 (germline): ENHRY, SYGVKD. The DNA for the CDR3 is TGTGCCATCAGGGGCGGCCTAGGGGCCAACGTCCTGACTTTC. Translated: CAIRGGLGANVLTF.

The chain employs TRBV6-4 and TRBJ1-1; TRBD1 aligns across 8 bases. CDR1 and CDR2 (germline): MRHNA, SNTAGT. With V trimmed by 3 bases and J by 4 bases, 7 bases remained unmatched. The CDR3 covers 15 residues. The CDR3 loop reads CASSEEGQVSTEAFF. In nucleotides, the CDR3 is TGTGCCAGCAGTGAAGAGGGACAGGTGAGCACTGAAGCTTTCTTT.

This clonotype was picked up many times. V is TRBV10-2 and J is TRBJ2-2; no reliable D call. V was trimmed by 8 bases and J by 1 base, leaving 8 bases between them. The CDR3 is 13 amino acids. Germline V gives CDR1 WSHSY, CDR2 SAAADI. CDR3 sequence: CASGDLNTGELFF. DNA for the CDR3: TGCGCCAGCGGAGACCTGAACACCGGGGAGCTGTTTTTT.

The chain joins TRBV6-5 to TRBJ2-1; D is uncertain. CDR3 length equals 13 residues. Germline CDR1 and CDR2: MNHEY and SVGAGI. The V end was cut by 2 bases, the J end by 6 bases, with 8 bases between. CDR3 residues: CASSYPPANEQFF. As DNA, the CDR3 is TGTGCCAGCAGTTACCCCCCCGCCAATGAGCAGTTCTTC.

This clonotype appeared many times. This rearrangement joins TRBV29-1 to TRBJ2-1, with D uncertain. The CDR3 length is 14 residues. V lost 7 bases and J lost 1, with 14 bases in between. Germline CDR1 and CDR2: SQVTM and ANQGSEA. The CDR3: CSAMIGWSYNEQFF. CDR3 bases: TGCAGCGCAATGATAGGTTGGTCCTACAATGAGCAGTTCTTC.

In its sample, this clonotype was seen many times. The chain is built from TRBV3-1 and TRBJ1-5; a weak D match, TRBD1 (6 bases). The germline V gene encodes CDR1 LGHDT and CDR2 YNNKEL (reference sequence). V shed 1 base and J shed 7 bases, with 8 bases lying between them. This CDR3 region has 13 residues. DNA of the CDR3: TGTGCCAGCAGCCAAGGACAGGAACAGCCCCAGCATTTT. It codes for CASSQGQEQPQHF.

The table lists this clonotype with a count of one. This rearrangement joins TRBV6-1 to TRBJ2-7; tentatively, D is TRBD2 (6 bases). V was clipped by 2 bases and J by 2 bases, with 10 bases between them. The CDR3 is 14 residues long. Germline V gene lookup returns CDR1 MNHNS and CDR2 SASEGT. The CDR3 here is CASSEPGVTYEQYF. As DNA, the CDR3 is TGTGCCAGCAGTGAACCGGGGGTCACCTACGAGCAGTACTTC.

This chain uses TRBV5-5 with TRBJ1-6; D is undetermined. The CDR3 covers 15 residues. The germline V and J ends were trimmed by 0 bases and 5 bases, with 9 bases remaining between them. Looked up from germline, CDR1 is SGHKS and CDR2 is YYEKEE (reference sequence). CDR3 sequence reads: CASSLVGDNNSPLHF. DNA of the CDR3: TGTGCCAGCAGCTTGGTTGGGGATAATAATTCACCCCTCCACTTT.

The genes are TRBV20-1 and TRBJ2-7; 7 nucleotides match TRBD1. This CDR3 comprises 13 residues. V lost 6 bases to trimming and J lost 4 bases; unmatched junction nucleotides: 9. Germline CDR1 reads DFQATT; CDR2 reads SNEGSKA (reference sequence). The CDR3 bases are TGCAGTGCGTGGAGCTCACAGGGGTACGAGCAGTACTTC. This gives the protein CSAWSSQGYEQYF.

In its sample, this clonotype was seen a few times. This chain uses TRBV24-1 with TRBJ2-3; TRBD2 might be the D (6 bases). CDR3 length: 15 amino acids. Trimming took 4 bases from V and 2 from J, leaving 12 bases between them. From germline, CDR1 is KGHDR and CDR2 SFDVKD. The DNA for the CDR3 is TGTGCCACCAGTGAACCGCGGGGACTCACAGATACGCAGTATTTT. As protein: CATSEPRGLTDTQYF.

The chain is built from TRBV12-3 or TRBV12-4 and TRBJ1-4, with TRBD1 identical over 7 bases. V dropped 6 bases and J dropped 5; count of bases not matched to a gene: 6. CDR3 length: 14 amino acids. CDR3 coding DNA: TGTGCCAGCAGGCGGGACAGATCAAATGAAAAACTGTTTTTT. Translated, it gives CASRRDRSNEKLFF.

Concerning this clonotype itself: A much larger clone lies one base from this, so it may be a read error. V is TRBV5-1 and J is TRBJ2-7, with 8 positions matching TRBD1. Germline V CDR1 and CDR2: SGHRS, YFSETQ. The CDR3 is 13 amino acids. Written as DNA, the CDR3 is TGCGCCAGCAGCACAGGGGGAGACTACGCGCAGTACTTC. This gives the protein CASSTGGDYAQYF.

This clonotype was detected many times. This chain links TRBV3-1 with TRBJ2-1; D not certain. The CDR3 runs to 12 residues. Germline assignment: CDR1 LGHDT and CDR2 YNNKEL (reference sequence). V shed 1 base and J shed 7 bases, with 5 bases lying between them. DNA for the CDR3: TGTGCCAGCAGCCAAGCACAGAATGAGCAGTTCTTC. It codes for CASSQAQNEQFF.

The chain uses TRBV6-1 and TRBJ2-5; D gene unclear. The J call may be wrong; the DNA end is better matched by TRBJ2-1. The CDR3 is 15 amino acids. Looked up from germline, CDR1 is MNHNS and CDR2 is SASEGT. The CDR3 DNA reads TGTGCCAGCAGTGAAGACCAGAGATACCAAGAGACCCAGTTCTTC. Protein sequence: CASSEDQRYQETQFF.

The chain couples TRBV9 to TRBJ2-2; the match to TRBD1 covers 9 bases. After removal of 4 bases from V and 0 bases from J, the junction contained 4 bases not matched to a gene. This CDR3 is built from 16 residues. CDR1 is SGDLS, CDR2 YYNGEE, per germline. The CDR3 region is CASSPGQGTNTGELFF. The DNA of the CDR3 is TGTGCCAGCAGCCCTGGACAGGGGACGAACACCGGGGAGCTGTTTTTT. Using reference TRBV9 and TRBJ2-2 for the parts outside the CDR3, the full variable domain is DSGVTQTPKHLITATGQRVTLRCSPRSGDLSVYWYQQSLDQGLQFLIQYYNGEERAKGNILERFSAQQFPDLHSELNLSSLELGDSALYFCASSPGQGTNTGELFFGEGSRLTVL.

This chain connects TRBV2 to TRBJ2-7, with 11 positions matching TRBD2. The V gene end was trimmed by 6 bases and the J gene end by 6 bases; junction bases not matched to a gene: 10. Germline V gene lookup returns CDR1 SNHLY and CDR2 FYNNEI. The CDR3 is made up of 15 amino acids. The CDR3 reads CASSPAASGRPEQYF. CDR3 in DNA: TGTGCCAGCAGCCCGGCCGCTAGCGGGAGGCCCGAGCAGTACTTC. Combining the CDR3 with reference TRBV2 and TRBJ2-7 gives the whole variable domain EPEVTQTPSHQVTQMGQEVILRCVPISNHLYFYWYRQILGQKVEFLVSFYNNEISEKSEIFDDQFSVERPDGSNFTLKIRSTKLEDSAMYFCASSPAASGRPEQYFGPGTRLTVT.

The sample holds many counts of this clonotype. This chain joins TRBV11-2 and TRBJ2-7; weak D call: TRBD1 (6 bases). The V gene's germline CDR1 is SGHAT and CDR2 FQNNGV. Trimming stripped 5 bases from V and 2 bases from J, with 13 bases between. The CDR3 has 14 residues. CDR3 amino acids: CASSLGTLTYEQYF. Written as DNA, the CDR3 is TGTGCCAGCAGCCTGGGGACACTTACCTACGAGCAGTACTTC.